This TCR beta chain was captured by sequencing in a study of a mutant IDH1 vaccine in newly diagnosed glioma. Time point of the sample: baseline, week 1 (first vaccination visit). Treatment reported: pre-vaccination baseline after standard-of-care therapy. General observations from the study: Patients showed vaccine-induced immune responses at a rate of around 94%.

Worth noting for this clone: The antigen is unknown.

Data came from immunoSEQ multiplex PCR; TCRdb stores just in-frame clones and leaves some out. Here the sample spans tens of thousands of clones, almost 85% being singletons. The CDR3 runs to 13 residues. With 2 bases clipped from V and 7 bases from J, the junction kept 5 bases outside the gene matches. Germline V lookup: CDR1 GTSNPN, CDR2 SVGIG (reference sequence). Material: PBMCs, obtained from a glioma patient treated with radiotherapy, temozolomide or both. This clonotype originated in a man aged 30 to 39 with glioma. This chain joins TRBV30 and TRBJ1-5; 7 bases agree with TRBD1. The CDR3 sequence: CAWSFTGAQPQHF. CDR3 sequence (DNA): TGTGCCTGGAGTTTCACAGGGGCACAGCCCCAGCATTTT. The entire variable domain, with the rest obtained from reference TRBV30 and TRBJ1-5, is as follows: SQTIHQWPATLVQPVGSPLSLECTVEGTSNPNLYWYRQAAGRGLQLLFYSVGIGQISSEVPQNLSASRPQDRQFILSSKKLLLSDSGFYLCAWSFTGAQPQHFGDGTRLSIL.